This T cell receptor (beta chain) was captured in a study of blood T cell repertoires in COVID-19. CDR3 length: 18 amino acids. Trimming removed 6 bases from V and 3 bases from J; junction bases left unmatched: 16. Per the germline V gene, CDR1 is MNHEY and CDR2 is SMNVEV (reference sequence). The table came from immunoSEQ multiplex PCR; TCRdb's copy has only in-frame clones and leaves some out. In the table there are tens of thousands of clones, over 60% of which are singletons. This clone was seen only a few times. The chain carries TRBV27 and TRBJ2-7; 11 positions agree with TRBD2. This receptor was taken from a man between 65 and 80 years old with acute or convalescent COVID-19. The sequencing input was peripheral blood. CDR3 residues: CASSQPGVAGGGRYEQYF. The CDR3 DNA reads TGTGCCAGCAGCCAACCGGGTGTAGCGGGGGGGGGCCGCTACGAGCAGTACTTC.